The 25 T cell receptor beta chains listed next were all sequenced from one sample in a study of PD-1 blockade in classical Hodgkin lymphoma. Patients all relapsed after autologous stem cell transplantation, and there was variation in brentuximab vedotin exposure. Thawed PBMCs supplied CD8+ T cells via magnetic negative selection. Using immunoSEQ multiplex PCR, the repertoire was profiled, and TCRdb retains in-frame clones only, with some absent. The sample yields 25,000 to 30,000 clones, approximately 86% seen once. Sequenced material: CD8+ T cells from blood, taken at baseline. The source of these receptors is a human donor with classical Hodgkin lymphoma.

This clone has just a few counts. The chain is built from TRBV27 and TRBJ2-1; 8 nucleotides agree with TRBD1. The CDR3 totals 15 residues. Per the germline V gene, CDR1 is MNHEY and CDR2 is SMNVEV (reference sequence). The V gene end was trimmed by 2 bases and the J gene end by 4 bases; junction bases not matched to a gene: 4. CDR3 bases: TGTGCCAGCAGTTTAACAGGGGGTGGTTACAATGAGCAGTTCTTC. Translated, it gives CASSLTGGGYNEQFF.

The J gene is TRBJ2-1, the V gene TRBV11-2; unclear D gene. Germline V CDR1 and CDR2: SGHAT, FQNNGV. V was cut by 3 bases and J by 6 bases, with 15 bases left in between. The CDR3 extends over 15 amino acids. The CDR3: CASSLNSRSGNEQFF. In DNA, the CDR3 is TGTGCCAGCAGCTTGAACTCCCGGTCAGGCAATGAGCAGTTCTTC.

The V and J genes are TRBV5-6 and TRBJ2-7; the match to TRBD2 covers 14 bases. Trimming cost V 4 bases and J 5 bases; bases outside gene matches: 11. CDR1 and CDR2 (germline): SGHDT, YYEEEE. The CDR3 runs to 17 residues. The CDR3 reads CASSPGTSGSNDHEQYF. The CDR3 nucleotides are TGTGCCAGCAGCCCCGGGACTAGCGGGAGTAACGACCACGAGCAGTACTTC.

This clone came up once. The rearrangement links TRBV5-1 to TRBJ2-5; D perhaps matches TRBD1 (6 bases). Germline CDR1 is SGHRS and CDR2 is YFSETQ. V was cut by 1 base and J by 2 bases, with 9 bases left in between. The CDR3 spans 14 residues. CDR3 in DNA: TGCGCCAGCAGCTTGACCGACAGGCAAGAGACCCAGTACTTC. Encoded protein: CASSLTDRQETQYF.

The chain combines TRBV7-9 with TRBJ2-7; D may match TRBD1 or TRBD2 (5 bases each). In germline, CDR1 is SEHNR, CDR2 FQNEAQ (reference sequence). The length of the CDR3 is 15 residues. V shed 3 bases and J shed 2 bases, with 14 bases lying between them. DNA of the CDR3: TGTGCCAGCAGCTTGCCTTTGGGACGGACCTACGAGCAGTACTTC. Protein: CASSLPLGRTYEQYF.

The chain links TRBV9 to TRBJ2-3, with D tentatively TRBD2 (6 bases). This CDR3 is built from 17 residues. V was shortened by 3 bases and J by 0 bases, with 17 bases between the two germline ends. The germline CDR1 and CDR2 sequences are SGDLS and YYNGEE. CDR3 in amino acids: CASSARLEPTSTDTQYF. Written as DNA, the CDR3 is TGTGCCAGCAGCGCGCGACTAGAACCCACTAGCACAGATACGCAGTATTTT.

This chain joins TRBV27 and TRBJ2-1; 10 nucleotides align to TRBD2. With 2 bases clipped from V and 4 bases from J, the junction kept 2 bases outside the gene matches. Germline V gene sequence: CDR1 MNHEY, CDR2 SMNVEV (reference sequence). This CDR3 contains 15 residues. CDR3 DNA sequence: TGTGCCAGCAGTTTAACTAGCGGGGTTTACAATGAGCAGTTCTTC. Protein product: CASSLTSGVYNEQFF.

V gene TRBV7-9 combines with J gene TRBJ1-1; TRBD1 matches at 12 bases. Germline CDR1 is SEHNR and CDR2 is FQNEAQ (reference sequence). The ends lost 5 bases at V and 4 bases at J; junction bases unmatched: 17. The CDR3 sequence is 19 residues long. CDR3: CASSIPQSGTGGEGTEAFF. Written as DNA, the CDR3 is TGTGCCAGCAGCATTCCTCAGTCCGGGACAGGGGGCGAGGGCACTGAAGCTTTCTTT.

This clone was seen a handful of times. V is TRBV25-1 and J is TRBJ2-7; D possibly uses TRBD1 or TRBD2 (5 bases each). V lost 6 bases to trimming and J lost 5 bases, with 20 bases between them. CDR3 size: 15 residues. CDR1 is MGHDK and CDR2 is SYGVNS in the germline V gene. Here the CDR3 DNA reads TGTGCCAGCAGCTCCCAAGGGACCCAAGCGGACGAGCAGTACTTC. Translated: CASSSQGTQADEQYF.

The chain couples TRBV11-2 to TRBJ2-1, with D possibly TRBD2 on 5 matching bases. Germline V gene sequence: CDR1 SGHAT, CDR2 FQNNGV. This CDR3 comprises 14 residues. The V gene lost 0 bases and the J gene lost 7 bases, with 10 bases spanning the gap. The CDR3 DNA follows: TGTGCCAGCAGCTTAGAGAATACGGGGAATGAGCAGTTCTTC. Translating gives CASSLENTGNEQFF.

This chain uses TRBV28 with TRBJ2-7; the D gene is possibly TRBD1 (5 bases). The CDR3 extends over 17 amino acids. Trimming stripped 3 bases from V and 2 bases from J, with 20 bases between. Germline V gene sequence: CDR1 MDHEN, CDR2 SYDVKM. For the CDR3, the DNA is TGTGCCAGCAGTTTGTTGTCGGACAACACTTTTACCTACGAGCAGTACTTC. It is translated as CASSLLSDNTFTYEQYF.

This chain connects TRBV6-1 to TRBJ2-1; D may be TRBD1 or TRBD2 (5 bases each). CDR1 MNHNS and CDR2 SASEGT come from the germline V gene. This CDR3 has 14 residues. Trimming took 6 bases from V and 6 from J, leaving 15 bases between them. CDR3 amino acids: CASSTTQRGNEQFF. The CDR3 coding sequence is TGTGCCAGCAGCACCACTCAGAGGGGCAATGAGCAGTTCTTC.

The chain joins TRBV4-1 to TRBJ2-4; tentative D call: TRBD1 (6 bases). Germline V gene data show CDR1 as MGHRA and CDR2 as YSYEKL. The CDR3 has 15 residues. Trimming took off 4 bases at V and 3 bases at J, with 13 bases between the two ends. The DNA for the CDR3 is TGCGCCAGCAGCCTTCTACAGGGCCTCAAAAACATTCAGTACTTC. Protein sequence: CASSLLQGLKNIQYF.

The chain is built from TRBV27 and TRBJ1-1, with D maybe TRBD1 (5 bases). In germline, CDR1 is MNHEY, CDR2 SMNVEV (reference sequence). The CDR3 is 15 amino acids. The ends were cut back, 3 bases at V and 3 bases at J, with 14 bases in the middle. As DNA, the CDR3 is TGTGCCAGCAGTTTCCTCGGGGGTTACGACACTGAAGCTTTCTTT. It is translated as CASSFLGGYDTEAFF.

The V gene is TRBV27, the J gene TRBJ2-7; D unresolved. This CDR3 is 12 amino acids long. V shed 6 bases and J shed 6 bases, with 12 bases lying between them. Germline CDR1 MNHEY, CDR2 SMNVEV (reference sequence). CDR3 bases: TGTGCCAGCAGAGATTTACCGGGCGAGCAGTACTTC. Residues: CASRDLPGEQYF.

The chain joins TRBV5-5 to TRBJ1-1; 7 bases are a match to TRBD1. Trimming cost V 3 bases and J 4 bases; bases outside gene matches: 6. From germline, CDR1 is SGHKS and CDR2 YYEKEE (reference sequence). The CDR3 has 14 residues. CDR3 residues: CASSSTGASTEAFF. As DNA, the CDR3 is TGTGCCAGCAGCTCCACAGGGGCTAGCACTGAAGCTTTCTTT.

The chain uses TRBV15 and TRBJ1-5; tentatively, D is TRBD1 (6 bases). CDR3 length: 14 residues. V gave up 0 bases and J gave up 6 bases, with 9 bases separating them. Germline V lookup: CDR1 LNHNV, CDR2 YYDKDF (reference sequence). CDR3 protein: CATSRDRGGQPQHF. CDR3 sequence (DNA): TGTGCCACCAGCAGAGACAGGGGAGGTCAGCCCCAGCATTTT. Combining the CDR3 with reference TRBV15 and TRBJ1-5 gives the whole variable domain DAMVIQNPRYQVTQFGKPVTLSCSQTLNHNVMYWYQQKSSQAPKLLFHYYDKDFNNEADTPDNFQSRRPNTSFCFLDIRSPGLGDTAMYLCATSRDRGGQPQHFGDGTRLSIL.

Points on this clone: The sample carries other DNA sequences with the same CDR3. The CDR3 sequence is CASSLGTEAFF. CDR3 DNA: TGCGCCAGCAGCCTGGGGACTGAAGCTTTCTTT. The V gene is TRBV5-1, the J gene TRBJ1-1; no reliable D call. Germline V gene lookup returns CDR1 SGHRS and CDR2 YFSETQ. CDR3 length: 11 amino acids. The ends were cut back, 4 bases at V and 5 bases at J, with 6 bases in the middle.

This chain joins TRBV6-5 and TRBJ2-1; D not certain. Trimming removed 2 bases from V and 10 bases from J, with 12 bases in between. Per germline, CDR1 MNHEY and CDR2 SVGAGI. This CDR3 region has 13 residues. CDR3 DNA sequence: TGTGCCAGCAGTTACGACTCGGATGGGGAGCAGTTCTTC. Its translation: CASSYDSDGEQFF.

The chain carries TRBV27 and TRBJ2-7, with 11 bases identical to TRBD2. CDR3 size: 16 residues. The junction had 4 bases not matched to a gene; V was cut back by 0 bases and J by 3 bases. The germline CDR1 and CDR2 sequences are MNHEY and SMNVEV (reference sequence). CDR3 sequence: CASSLSTSGIGYEQYF. The CDR3 nucleotides are TGTGCCAGCAGTTTATCGACTAGCGGGATCGGCTACGAGCAGTACTTC.

The chain joins TRBV11-3 to TRBJ2-3; 7 nucleotides line up with TRBD2. After removal of 1 base from V and 0 bases from J, the junction contained 7 bases not matched to a gene. The germline V gene has CDR1 SGHNT and CDR2 YENEEA. This CDR3 region has 17 residues. The CDR3 spells CASSLATWGGSTDTQYF. CDR3 nucleotides: TGTGCCAGCAGCTTAGCCACGTGGGGGGGAAGCACAGATACGCAGTATTTT. The entire variable domain, with the rest obtained from reference TRBV11-3 and TRBJ2-3, is as follows: EAGVVQSPRYKIIEKKQPVAFWCNPISGHNTLYWYLQNLGQGPELLIRYENEEAVDDSQLPKDRFSAERLKGVDSTLKIQPAELGDSAVYLCASSLATWGGSTDTQYFGPGTRLTVL.

The chain recombines TRBV6-1 with TRBJ2-7; D possibly uses TRBD1 or TRBD2 (6 bases each). V was clipped by 5 bases and J by 6 bases, with 17 bases between them. There are 14 residues in the CDR3. CDR1 and CDR2 from the germline V gene are MNHNS and SASEGT. The CDR3 bases are TGTGCCAGCAGTCTAAGCGGGTGGGGGGCCGAGCAGTACTTC. This codes for CASSLSGWGAEQYF.

The chain uses TRBV6-1 and TRBJ2-1, with 8 bases identical to TRBD1. This CDR3 contains 20 residues. Germline V lookup: CDR1 MNHNS, CDR2 SASEGT. V was pared by 1 base and J by 0 bases, with 14 bases of the junction left unmatched. CDR3 region: CASSEVGQGATSSSYNEQFF. DNA for the CDR3: TGTGCCAGCAGTGAAGTTGGTCAGGGGGCCACTTCAAGCTCCTACAATGAGCAGTTCTTC.

The chain links TRBV27 to TRBJ2-1, with 13 nucleotides matching TRBD2. Germline V gives CDR1 MNHEY, CDR2 SMNVEV (reference sequence). The CDR3 is made up of 15 amino acids. The V segment lost 0 bases and the J segment 7 bases; nucleotides outside the gene matches: 0. The CDR3 bases are TGTGCCAGCAGTTTATCGACTAGCGGGAGGAATGAGCAGTTCTTC. Protein product: CASSLSTSGRNEQFF.

The chain couples TRBV5-1 to TRBJ2-7, with unresolved D. With 5 bases removed from V and 0 bases from J, the gap between germline ends came to 12 bases. CDR3 length: 14 amino acids. The germline V gene encodes CDR1 SGHRS and CDR2 YFSETQ. The CDR3 here is CASSEGPYSYEQYF. DNA of the CDR3: TGCGCCAGCAGTGAAGGGCCATACTCCTACGAGCAGTACTTC.